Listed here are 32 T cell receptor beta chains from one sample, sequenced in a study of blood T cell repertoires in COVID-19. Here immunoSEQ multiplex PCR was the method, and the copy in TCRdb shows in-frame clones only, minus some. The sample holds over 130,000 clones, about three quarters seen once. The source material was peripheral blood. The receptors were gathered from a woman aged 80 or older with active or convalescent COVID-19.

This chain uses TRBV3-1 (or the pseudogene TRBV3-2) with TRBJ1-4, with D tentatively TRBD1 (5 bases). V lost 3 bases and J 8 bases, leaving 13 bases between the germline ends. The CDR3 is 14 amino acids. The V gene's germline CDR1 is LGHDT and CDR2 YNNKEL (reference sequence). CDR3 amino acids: CASSQGGYWEKLFF. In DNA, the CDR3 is TGTGCCAGCAGCCAGGGGGGGTATTGGGAAAAACTGTTTTTT.

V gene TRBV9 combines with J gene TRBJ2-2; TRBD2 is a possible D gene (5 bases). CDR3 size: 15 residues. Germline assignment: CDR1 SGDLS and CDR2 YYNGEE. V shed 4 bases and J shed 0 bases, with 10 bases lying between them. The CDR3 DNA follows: TGTGCCAGCAGCTTGGACGGGACGAACACCGGGGAGCTGTTTTTT. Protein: CASSLDGTNTGELFF. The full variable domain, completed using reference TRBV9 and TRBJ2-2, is DSGVTQTPKHLITATGQRVTLRCSPRSGDLSVYWYQQSLDQGLQFLIQYYNGEERAKGNILERFSAQQFPDLHSELNLSSLELGDSALYFCASSLDGTNTGELFFGEGSRLTVL.

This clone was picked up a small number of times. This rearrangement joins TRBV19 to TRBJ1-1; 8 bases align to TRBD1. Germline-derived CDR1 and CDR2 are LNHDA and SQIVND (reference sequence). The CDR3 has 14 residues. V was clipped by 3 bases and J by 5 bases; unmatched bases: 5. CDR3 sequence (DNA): TGTGCCAGTAGTATGAGGACAGGGAGGACTGAAGCTTTCTTT. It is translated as CASSMRTGRTEAFF.

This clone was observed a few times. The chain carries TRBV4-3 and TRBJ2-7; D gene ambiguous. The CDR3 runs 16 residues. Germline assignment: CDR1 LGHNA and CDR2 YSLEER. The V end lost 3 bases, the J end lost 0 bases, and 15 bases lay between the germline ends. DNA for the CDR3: TGCGCCAGCAGCCAGACCTTAGGCGGTAGCTCCTACGAGCAGTACTTC. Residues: CASSQTLGGSSYEQYF.

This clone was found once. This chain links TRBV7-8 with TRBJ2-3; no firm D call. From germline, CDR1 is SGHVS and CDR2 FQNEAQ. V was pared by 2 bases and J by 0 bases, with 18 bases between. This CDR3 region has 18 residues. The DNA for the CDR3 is TGTGCCAGCAGCTTATTCCCCCCCACTATCACTAGCACAGATACGCAGTATTTT. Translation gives CASSLFPPTITSTDTQYF.

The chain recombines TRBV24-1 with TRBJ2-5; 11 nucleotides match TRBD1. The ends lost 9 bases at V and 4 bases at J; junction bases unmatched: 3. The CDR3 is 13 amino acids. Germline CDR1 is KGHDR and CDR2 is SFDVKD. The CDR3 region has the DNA TGTGCCACCGGGACAGGGGGAGGAGAGACCCAGTACTTC. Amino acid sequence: CATGTGGGETQYF.

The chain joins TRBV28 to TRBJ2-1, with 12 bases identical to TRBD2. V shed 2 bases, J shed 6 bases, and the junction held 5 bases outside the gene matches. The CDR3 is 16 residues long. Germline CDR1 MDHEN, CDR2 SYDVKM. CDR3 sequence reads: CASSLTSGGLINEQFF. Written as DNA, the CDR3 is TGTGCCAGCAGTTTAACTAGCGGGGGGCTCATCAATGAGCAGTTCTTC.

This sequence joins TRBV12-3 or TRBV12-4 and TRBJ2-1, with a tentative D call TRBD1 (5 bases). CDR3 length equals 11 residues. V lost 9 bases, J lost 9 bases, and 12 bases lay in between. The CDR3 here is CASTRGLEQFF. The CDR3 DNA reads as TGTGCCAGTACAAGGGGCCTTGAGCAGTTCTTC.

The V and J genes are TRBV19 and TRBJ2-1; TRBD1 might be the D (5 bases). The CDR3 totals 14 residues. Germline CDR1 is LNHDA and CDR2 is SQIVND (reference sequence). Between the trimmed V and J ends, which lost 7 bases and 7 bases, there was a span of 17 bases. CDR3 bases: TGTGCCAGTAAACCGAGACAGTCTTTTAATGAGCAGTTCTTC. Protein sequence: CASKPRQSFNEQFF.

The CDR3 nucleotides are TGTGCCAGCGAGGTTGGGAACACCGGGGAGCTGTTTTTT. It codes for CASEVGNTGELFF. The rearrangement links TRBV2 to TRBJ2-2, with no clear D. This CDR3 is built from 13 residues. The germline CDR1 and CDR2 sequences are SNHLY and FYNNEI. V lost 8 bases, J lost 1 base, and 8 bases lay in between.

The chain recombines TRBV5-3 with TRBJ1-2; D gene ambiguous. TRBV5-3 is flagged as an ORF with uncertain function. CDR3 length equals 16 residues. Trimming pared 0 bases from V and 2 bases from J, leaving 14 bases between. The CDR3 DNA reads TGTGCCAGAAGCTTGGACAGTAGTCCCACCAACTATGGCTACACCTTC. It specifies CARSLDSSPTNYGYTF.

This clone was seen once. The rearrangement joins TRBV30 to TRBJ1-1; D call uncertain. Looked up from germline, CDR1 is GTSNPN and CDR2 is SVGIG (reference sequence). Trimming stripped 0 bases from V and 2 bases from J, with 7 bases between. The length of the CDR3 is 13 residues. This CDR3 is CAWSVGVNTEAFF. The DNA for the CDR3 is TGTGCCTGGAGTGTGGGAGTAAACACTGAAGCTTTCTTT.

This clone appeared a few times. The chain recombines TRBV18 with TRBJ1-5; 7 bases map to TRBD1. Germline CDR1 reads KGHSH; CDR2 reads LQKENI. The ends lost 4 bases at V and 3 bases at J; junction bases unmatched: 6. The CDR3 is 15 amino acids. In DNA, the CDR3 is TGTGCCAGCTCACTCGGGACAGACACCAATCAGCCCCAGCATTTT. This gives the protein CASSLGTDTNQPQHF.

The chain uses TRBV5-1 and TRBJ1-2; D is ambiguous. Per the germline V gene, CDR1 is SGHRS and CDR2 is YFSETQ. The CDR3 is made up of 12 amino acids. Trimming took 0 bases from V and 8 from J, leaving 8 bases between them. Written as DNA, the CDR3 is TGCGCCAGCAGCTTGGTAGGCGGGGGCTACACCTTC. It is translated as CASSLVGGGYTF.

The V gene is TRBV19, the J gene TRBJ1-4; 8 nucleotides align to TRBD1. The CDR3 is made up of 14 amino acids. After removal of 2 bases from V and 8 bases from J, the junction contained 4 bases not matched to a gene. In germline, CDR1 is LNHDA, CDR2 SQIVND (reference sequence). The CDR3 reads CASSIQGAHEKLFF. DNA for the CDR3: TGTGCCAGTAGTATACAGGGGGCGCACGAAAAACTGTTTTTT.

The CDR3 loop is CASSRLGGVADTQYF. In DNA, the CDR3 is TGCGCCAGCAGCAGATTAGGGGGGGTGGCAGATACGCAGTATTTT. V is TRBV5-1 and J is TRBJ2-3, with D tentatively TRBD2 (7 bases). Germline V gives CDR1 SGHRS, CDR2 YFSETQ. V was pared by 4 bases and J by 4 bases, with 16 bases between. The CDR3 loop spans 15 amino acids.

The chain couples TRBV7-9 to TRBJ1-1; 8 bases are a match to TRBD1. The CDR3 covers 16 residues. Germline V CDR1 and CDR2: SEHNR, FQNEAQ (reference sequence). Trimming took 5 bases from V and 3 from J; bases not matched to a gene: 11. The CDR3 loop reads CASSPPLGQGDTEAFF. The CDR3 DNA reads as TGTGCCAGCAGCCCTCCATTAGGACAGGGAGACACTGAAGCTTTCTTT.

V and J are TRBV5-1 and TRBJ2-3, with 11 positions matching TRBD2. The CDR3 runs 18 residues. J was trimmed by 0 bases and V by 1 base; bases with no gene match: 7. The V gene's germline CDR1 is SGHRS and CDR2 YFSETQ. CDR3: CASSLFASGGSSTDTQYF. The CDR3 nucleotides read TGCGCCAGCAGCTTGTTTGCTAGCGGGGGGTCTAGCACAGATACGCAGTATTTT. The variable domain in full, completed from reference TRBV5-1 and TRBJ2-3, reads KAGVTQTPRYLIKTRGQQVTLSCSPISGHRSVSWYQQTPGQGLQFLFEYFSETQRNKGNFPGRFSGRQFSNSRSEMNVSTLELGDSALYLCASSLFASGGSSTDTQYFGPGTRLTVL.

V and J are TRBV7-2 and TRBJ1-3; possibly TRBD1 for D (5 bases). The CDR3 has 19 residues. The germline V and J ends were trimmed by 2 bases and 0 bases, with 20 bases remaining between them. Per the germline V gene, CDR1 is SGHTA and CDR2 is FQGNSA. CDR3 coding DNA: TGTGCCAGCAGCTTAATTGGGGCCGACCCGCTCTACTCTGGAAACACCATATATTTT. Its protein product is CASSLIGADPLYSGNTIYF.

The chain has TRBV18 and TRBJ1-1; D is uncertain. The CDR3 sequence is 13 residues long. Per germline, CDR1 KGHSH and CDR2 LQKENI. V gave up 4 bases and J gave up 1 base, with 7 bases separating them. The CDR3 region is CASSLSSNTEAFF. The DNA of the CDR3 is TGTGCCAGCTCACTATCTTCGAACACTGAAGCTTTCTTT.

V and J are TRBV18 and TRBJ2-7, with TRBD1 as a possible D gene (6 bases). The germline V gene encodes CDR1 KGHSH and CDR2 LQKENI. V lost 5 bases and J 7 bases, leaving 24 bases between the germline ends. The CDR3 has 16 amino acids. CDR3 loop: CASSATGQGMKGEQYF. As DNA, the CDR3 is TGTGCCAGCTCAGCCACGGGGCAGGGGATGAAGGGAGAGCAGTACTTC.

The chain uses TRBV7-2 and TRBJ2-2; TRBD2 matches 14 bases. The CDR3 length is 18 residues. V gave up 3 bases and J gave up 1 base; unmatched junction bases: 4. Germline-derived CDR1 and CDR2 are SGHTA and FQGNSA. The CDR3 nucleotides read TGTGCCAGCAGCTTCCCCGGGACTAGCGGGGGGAACACCGGGGAGCTGTTTTTT. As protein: CASSFPGTSGGNTGELFF. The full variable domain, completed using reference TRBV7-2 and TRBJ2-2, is GAGVSQSPSNKVTEKGKDVELRCDPISGHTALYWYRQSLGQGLEFLIYFQGNSAPDKSGLPSDRFSAERTGGSVSTLTIQRTQQEDSAVYLCASSFPGTSGGNTGELFFGEGSRLTVL.

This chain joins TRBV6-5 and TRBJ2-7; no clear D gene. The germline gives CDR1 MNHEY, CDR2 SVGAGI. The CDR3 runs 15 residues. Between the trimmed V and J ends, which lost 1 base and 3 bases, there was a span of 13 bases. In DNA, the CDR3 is TGTGCCAGCAGTTACTTAAGCCTTGCTAGCTACGAGCAGTACTTC. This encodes CASSYLSLASYEQYF.

CDR3 bases: TGTGCCAGCAGCCCCAGTGGGCGGGGAGGAGAGACCCAGTACTTC. As protein: CASSPSGRGGETQYF. This chain connects TRBV11-2 to TRBJ2-5; a weak D match, TRBD2 (6 bases). The V and J ends lost 5 bases and 4 bases respectively, with 17 bases between them. This CDR3 region has 15 residues. The V gene's germline CDR1 is SGHAT and CDR2 FQNNGV.

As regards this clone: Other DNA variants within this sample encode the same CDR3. CDR3 loop: CASSPGTGNTEAFF. The DNA for the CDR3 is TGCGCCAGCAGCCCTGGGACAGGGAACACTGAAGCTTTCTTT. V usage is TRBV5-1 and J usage is TRBJ1-1, with TRBD1 identical over 8 bases. V was clipped by 4 bases and J by 1 base; unmatched bases: 3. Germline CDR1 and CDR2: SGHRS and YFSETQ. The CDR3 runs 14 residues.

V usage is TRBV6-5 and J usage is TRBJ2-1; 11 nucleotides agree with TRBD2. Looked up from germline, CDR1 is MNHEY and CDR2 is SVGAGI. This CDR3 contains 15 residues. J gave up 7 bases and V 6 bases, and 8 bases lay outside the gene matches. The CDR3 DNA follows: TGTGCCAGCAGCCAACTAGCGGGGGCGGCAAATGAGCAGTTCTTC. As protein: CASSQLAGAANEQFF.

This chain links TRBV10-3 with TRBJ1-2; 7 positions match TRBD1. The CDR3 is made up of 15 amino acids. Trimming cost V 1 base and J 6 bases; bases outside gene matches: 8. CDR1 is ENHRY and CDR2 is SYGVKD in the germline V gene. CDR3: CAISEFPTGENGYTF. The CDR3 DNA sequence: TGTGCCATCAGTGAGTTTCCCACAGGGGAGAATGGCTACACCTTC.

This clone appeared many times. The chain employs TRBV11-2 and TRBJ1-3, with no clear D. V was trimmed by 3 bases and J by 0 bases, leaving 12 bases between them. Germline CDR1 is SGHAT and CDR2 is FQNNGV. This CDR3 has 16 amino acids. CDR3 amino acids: CASSFMDSSSGNTIYF. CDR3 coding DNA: TGTGCCAGCAGCTTCATGGACTCGAGCTCTGGAAACACCATATATTTT.

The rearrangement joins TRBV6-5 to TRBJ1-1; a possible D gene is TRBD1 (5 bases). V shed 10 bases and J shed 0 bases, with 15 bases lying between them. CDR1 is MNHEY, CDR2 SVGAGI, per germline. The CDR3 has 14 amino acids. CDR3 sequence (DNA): TGTGCCACTAAGCTCGGACAACTGAACACTGAAGCTTTCTTT. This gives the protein CATKLGQLNTEAFF.

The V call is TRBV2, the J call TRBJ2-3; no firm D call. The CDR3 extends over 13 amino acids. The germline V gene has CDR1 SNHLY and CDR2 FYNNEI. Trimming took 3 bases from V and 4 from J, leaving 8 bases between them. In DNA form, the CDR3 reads TGTGCCAGCAGTGATAATGTCGCAGATACGCAGTATTTT. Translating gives CASSDNVADTQYF. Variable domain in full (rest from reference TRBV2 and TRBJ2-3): EPEVTQTPSHQVTQMGQEVILRCVPISNHLYFYWYRQILGQKVEFLVSFYNNEISEKSEIFDDQFSVERPDGSNFTLKIRSTKLEDSAMYFCASSDNVADTQYFGPGTRLTVL.

The CDR3 spells CASRNPGTGVGYTF. The CDR3 DNA reads as TGTGCCAGTAGAAATCCCGGGACAGGGGTTGGCTACACCTTC. The V and J genes are TRBV19 and TRBJ1-2; 10 nucleotides line up with TRBD1. In germline, CDR1 is LNHDA, CDR2 SQIVND (reference sequence). V lost 6 bases and J lost 7; bases outside the gene matches: 8. CDR3 length equals 14 residues.

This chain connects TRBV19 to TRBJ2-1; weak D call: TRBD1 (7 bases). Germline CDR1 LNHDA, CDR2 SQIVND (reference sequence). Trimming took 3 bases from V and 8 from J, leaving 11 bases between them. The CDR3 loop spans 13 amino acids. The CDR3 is CASSIGRGDEQFF. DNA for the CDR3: TGTGCCAGTAGTATTGGCAGGGGGGATGAGCAGTTCTTC.